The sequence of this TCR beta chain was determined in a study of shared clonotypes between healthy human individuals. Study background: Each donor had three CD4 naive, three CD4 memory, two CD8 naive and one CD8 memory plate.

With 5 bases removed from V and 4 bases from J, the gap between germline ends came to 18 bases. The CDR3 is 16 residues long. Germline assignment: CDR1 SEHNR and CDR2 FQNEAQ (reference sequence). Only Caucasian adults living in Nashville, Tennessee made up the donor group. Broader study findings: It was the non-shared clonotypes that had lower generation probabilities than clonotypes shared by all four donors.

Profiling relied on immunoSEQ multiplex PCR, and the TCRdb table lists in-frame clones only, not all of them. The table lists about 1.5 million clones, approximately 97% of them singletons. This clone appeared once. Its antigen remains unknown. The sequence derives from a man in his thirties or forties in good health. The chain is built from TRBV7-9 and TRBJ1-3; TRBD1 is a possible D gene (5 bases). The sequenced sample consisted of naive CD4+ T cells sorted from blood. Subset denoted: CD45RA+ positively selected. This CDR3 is CASSLQFGGSGNTIYF. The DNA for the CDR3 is TGTGCCAGCAGCCTCCAGTTTGGGGGATCCGGAAACACCATATATTTT.